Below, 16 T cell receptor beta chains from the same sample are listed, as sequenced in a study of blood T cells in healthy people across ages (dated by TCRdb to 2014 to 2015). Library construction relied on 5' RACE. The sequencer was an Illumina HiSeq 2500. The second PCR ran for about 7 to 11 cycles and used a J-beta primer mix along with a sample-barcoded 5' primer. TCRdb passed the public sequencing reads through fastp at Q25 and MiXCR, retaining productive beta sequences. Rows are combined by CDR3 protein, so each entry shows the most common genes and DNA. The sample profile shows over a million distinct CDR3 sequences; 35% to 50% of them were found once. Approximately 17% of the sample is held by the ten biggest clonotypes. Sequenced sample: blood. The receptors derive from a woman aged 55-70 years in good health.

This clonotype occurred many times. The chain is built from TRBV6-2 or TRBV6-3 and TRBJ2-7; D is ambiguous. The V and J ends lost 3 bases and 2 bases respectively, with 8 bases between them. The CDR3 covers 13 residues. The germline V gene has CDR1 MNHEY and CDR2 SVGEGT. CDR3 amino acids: CASSYGGTYEQYF. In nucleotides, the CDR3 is TGTGCCAGCAGTTATGGCGGAACCTACGAGCAGTACTTC.

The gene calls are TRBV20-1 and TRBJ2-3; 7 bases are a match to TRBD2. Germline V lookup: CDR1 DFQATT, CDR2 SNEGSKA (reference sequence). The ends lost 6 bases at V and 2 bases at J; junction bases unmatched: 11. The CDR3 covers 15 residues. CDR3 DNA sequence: TGCAGTGCCCCTCTAGCGGAAATAAACACAGATACGCAGTATTTT. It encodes CSAPLAEINTDTQYF.

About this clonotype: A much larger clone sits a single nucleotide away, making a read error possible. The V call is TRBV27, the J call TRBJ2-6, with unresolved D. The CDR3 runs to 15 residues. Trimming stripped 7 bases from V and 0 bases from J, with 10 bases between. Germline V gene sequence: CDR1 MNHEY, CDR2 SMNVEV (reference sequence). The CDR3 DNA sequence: TGTGCCAGCAATCCACTAAACTCTGGGGCCAACGTCCTGACTTTC. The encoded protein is CASNPLNSGANVLTF.

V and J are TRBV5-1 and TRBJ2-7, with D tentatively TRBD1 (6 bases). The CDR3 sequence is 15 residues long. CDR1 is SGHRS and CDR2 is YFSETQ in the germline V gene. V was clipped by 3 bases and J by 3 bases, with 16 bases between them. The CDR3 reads CASSYGTPNLYEQYF. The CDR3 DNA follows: TGCGCCAGCAGCTACGGGACACCAAACCTCTACGAGCAGTACTTC.

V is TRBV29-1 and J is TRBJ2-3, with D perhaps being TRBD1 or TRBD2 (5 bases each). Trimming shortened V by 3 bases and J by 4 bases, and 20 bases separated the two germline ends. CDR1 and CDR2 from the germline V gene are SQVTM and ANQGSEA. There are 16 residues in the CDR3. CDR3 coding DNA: TGCAGCGTTGATGGGTACGGGGCGAGGCGCGCAGATACGCAGTATTTT. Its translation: CSVDGYGARRADTQYF.

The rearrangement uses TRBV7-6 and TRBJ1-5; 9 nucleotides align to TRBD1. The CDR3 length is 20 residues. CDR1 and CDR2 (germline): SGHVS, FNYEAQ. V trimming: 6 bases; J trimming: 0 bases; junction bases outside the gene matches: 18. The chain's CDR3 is CASSHAADRGIGYSNQPQHF. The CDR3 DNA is TGTGCCAGCAGTCACGCTGCAGACAGGGGGATTGGGTATAGCAATCAGCCCCAGCATTTT. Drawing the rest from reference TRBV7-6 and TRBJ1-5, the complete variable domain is GAGVSQSPRYKVTKRGQDVALRCDPISGHVSLYWYRQALGQGPEFLTYFNYEAQQDKSGLPNDRFSAERPEGSISTLTIQRTEQRDSAMYRCASSHAADRGIGYSNQPQHFGDGTRLSIL.

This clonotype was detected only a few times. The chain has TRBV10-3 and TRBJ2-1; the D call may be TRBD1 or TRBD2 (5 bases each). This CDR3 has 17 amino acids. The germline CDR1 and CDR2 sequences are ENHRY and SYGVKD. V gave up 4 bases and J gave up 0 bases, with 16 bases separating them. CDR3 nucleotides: TGTGCCATCAGTGGACCCGACACGGGACCCTCCTACAATGAGCAGTTCTTC. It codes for CAISGPDTGPSYNEQFF.

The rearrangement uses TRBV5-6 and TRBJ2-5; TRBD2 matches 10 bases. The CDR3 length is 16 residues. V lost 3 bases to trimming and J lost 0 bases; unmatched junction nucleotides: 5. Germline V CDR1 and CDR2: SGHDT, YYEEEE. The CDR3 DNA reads TGTGCCAGCAGCTCCGGACTAGCGGAGTACCAAGAGACCCAGTACTTC. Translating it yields CASSSGLAEYQETQYF.

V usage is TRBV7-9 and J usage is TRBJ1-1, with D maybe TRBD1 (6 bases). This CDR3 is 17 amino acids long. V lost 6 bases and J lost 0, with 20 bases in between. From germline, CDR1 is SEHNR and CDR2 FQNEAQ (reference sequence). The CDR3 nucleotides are TGTGCCAGCAGGGGAAGTATCGGGACAACCATGAACACTGAAGCTTTCTTT. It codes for CASRGSIGTTMNTEAFF.

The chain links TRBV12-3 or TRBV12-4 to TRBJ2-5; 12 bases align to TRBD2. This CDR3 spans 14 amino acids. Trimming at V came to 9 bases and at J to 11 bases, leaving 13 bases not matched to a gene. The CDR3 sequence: CASRRRLAGEEQYF. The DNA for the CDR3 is TGTGCCAGTCGGCGGAGACTAGCGGGAGAGGAGCAGTACTTC.

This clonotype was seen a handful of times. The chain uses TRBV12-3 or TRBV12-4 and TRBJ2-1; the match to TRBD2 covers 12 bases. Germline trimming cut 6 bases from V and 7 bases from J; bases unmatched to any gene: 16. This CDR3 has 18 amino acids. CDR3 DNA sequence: TGTGCCAGCAGCCCTCCGGGACTAGCGGGCCTTTACTATAATGAGCAGTTCTTC. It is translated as CASSPPGLAGLYYNEQFF.

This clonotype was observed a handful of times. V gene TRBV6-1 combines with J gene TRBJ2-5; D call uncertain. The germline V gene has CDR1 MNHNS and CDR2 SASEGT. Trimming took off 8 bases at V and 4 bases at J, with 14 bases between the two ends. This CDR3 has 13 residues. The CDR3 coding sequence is TGTGCCAGCGATGGATCGAGCAGAGAGACCCAGTACTTC. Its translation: CASDGSSRETQYF.

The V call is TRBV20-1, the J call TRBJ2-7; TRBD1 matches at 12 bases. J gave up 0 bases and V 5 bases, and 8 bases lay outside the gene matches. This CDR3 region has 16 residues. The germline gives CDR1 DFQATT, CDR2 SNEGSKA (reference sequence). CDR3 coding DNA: TGCAGTGCTCAGAAGCCGGGACAGGGGGCCTCCTACGAGCAGTACTTC. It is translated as CSAQKPGQGASYEQYF.

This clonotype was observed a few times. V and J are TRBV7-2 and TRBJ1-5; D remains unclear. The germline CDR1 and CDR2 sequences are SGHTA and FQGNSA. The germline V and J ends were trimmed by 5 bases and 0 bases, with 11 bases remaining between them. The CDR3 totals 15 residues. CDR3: CASSPLGYSNQPQHF. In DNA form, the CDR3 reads TGTGCCAGCAGCCCATTGGGGTATAGCAATCAGCCCCAGCATTTT.

CDR3 DNA sequence: TGCAGTGCTTCTTCTTATACCGTCTACGAGCAGTACTTC. It yields the protein CSASSYTVYEQYF. The genes are TRBV20-1 and TRBJ2-7; no definite D call. V was cut by 5 bases and J by 3 bases, with 14 bases left in between. Per germline, CDR1 DFQATT and CDR2 SNEGSKA (reference sequence). This CDR3 contains 13 residues.

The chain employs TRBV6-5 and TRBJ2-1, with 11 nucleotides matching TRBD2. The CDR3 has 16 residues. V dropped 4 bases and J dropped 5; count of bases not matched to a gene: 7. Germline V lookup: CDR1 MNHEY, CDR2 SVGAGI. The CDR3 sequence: CASSSPLAGGNNEQFF. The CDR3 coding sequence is TGTGCCAGCAGTTCCCCCCTAGCGGGAGGTAACAATGAGCAGTTCTTC.